Following are 26 T cell receptor beta chains from one sample sequenced in a study of technical replicates of blood from a handful of donors (dated by TCRdb to about 2017). The library was built by means of the immunoSEQ multiplex PCR assay. Entries here come from immuneACCESS through TCRdb and include only in-frame sequences with V and J called. Some clones fail to appear in such tables; in the studies checked, an unresolved V gene covers under half of the shortfall, and the cause of the remainder is unknown. The sample table contains more than 90,000 clones; only one count was recorded for just over 95% of them. Together, the top ten hold approximately 0.2% of the sample. Sequences were obtained from T cells isolated from PBMCs. The origin of the receptors is a human donor in good health.

CDR3 nucleotides: TGTGCCAGCAGCACACAGAACACTGAAGCTTTCTTT. Its translation: CASSTQNTEAFF. This chain links TRBV7-9 with TRBJ1-1; no reliable D call. This CDR3 comprises 12 residues. V was cut by 5 bases and J by 1 base, with 5 bases left in between. The germline V gene encodes CDR1 SEHNR and CDR2 FQNEAQ (reference sequence).

A single count supports this clone. The rearrangement links TRBV9 to TRBJ1-5, with TRBD1 identical over 7 bases. V dropped 3 bases and J dropped 4; count of bases not matched to a gene: 10. This CDR3 contains 16 residues. CDR1 is SGDLS and CDR2 is YYNGEE in the germline V gene. CDR3 bases: TGTGCCAGCAGCGCCGGGACAGCCGGAGGGAATCAGCCCCAGCATTTT. Amino acid sequence: CASSAGTAGGNQPQHF.

The gene calls are TRBV11-2 and TRBJ2-1, with 8 bases identical to TRBD1. J was trimmed by 13 bases and V by 5 bases; bases with no gene match: 10. Looked up from germline, CDR1 is SGHAT and CDR2 is FQNNGV. The CDR3 consists of 13 residues. The CDR3 loop is CASSVGQGDRQFF. The DNA for the CDR3 is TGTGCCAGCAGCGTCGGACAGGGTGATCGACAGTTCTTC.

The rearrangement uses TRBV6-1 and TRBJ2-7; D unclear. The CDR3 loop spans 14 amino acids. Trimming removed 0 bases from V and 2 bases from J, with 8 bases in between. Germline lookup yields CDR1 MNHNS and CDR2 SASEGT. Here the CDR3 reads CASSEAYRTYEQYF. CDR3 DNA sequence: TGTGCCAGCAGTGAAGCGTACAGAACCTACGAGCAGTACTTC.

The V and J genes are TRBV5-4 and TRBJ1-2, with unresolved D. Per germline, CDR1 SGHNT and CDR2 YYREEE (reference sequence). The CDR3 length is 14 residues. V shed 4 bases and J shed 6 bases, with 16 bases lying between them. The CDR3 nucleotides read TGTGCCAGCAGCCCTGTCGGGGTAATGGATGGCTACACCTTC. It yields the protein CASSPVGVMDGYTF. Full variable domain (missing parts from reference TRBV5-4 and TRBJ1-2): ETGVTQSPTHLIKTRGQQVTLRCSSQSGHNTVSWYQQALGQGPQFIFQYYREEENGRGNFPPRFSGLQFPNYSSELNVNALELDDSALYLCASSPVGVMDGYTFGSGTRLTVV.

The chain carries TRBV4-1 and TRBJ1-2, with 11 bases identical to TRBD1. This CDR3 contains 14 residues. Germline-derived CDR1 and CDR2 are MGHRA and YSYEKL. J lost 7 bases, V lost 7 bases, and 8 bases had no gene match. CDR3 nucleotide sequence: TGCGCCAGCACCCCTGGGACAGGGGGGGTTGGCTACACCTTC. It specifies CASTPGTGGVGYTF.

The rearrangement joins TRBV27 to TRBJ2-2, with D maybe TRBD2 (6 bases). The CDR3 is made up of 16 amino acids. Germline-derived CDR1 and CDR2 are MNHEY and SMNVEV (reference sequence). V shed 6 bases and J shed 7 bases, with 21 bases lying between them. The CDR3 is CASRARTTPWVGELFF. CDR3 bases: TGTGCCAGCAGAGCCCGGACTACCCCGTGGGTCGGGGAGCTGTTTTTT.

About this clone: It is unclear where the CDR3 begins or ends on the DNA, so no DNA is shown, and the CDR3 is as TCRdb lists it. This chain links TRBV5-1 with TRBJ2-7; TRBD2, the table's D call, was not compared with the DNA. Germline V gene sequence: CDR1 SGHRS, CDR2 YFSETQ. The CDR3 extends over 13 residues, inclusive of both ends. This CDR3 reads CASSLEWGNGSRV.

The chain recombines TRBV6-5 with TRBJ1-2; 7 positions agree with TRBD1. The CDR3 spans 14 residues. Germline-derived CDR1 and CDR2 are MNHEY and SVGAGI. V was clipped by 0 bases and J by 6 bases; unmatched bases: 4. The CDR3 region is CASSYSLGGDGYTF. DNA for the CDR3: TGTGCCAGCAGTTACTCGCTAGGGGGCGATGGCTACACCTTC.

Details on this clone: A read error may produce the germline difference seen at one junction end. In nucleotides, the CDR3 is TGCGTCAGCAGCGCCCTGCAGGGGCAGATATACAATGAGCAGTTCTTC. Translated: CVSSALQGQIYNEQFF. The chain couples TRBV5-1 to TRBJ2-1; D is perhaps TRBD1 (6 bases). The CDR3 has 16 amino acids. CDR1 is SGHRS, CDR2 YFSETQ, per germline.

The chain employs TRBV18 and TRBJ2-7; 9 bases map to TRBD1. The CDR3 has 13 residues. The junction had 2 bases not matched to a gene; V was cut back by 3 bases and J by 5 bases. Germline V gene data show CDR1 as KGHSH and CDR2 as LQKENI. The CDR3 reads CASSPGTGHEQYF. The CDR3 DNA follows: TGTGCCAGCTCACCCGGGACAGGGCACGAGCAGTACTTC.

The genes are TRBV7-9 and TRBJ2-1; D is possibly TRBD2 (6 bases). The V and J ends lost 2 bases and 9 bases respectively, with 17 bases between them. The CDR3 runs to 15 residues. Germline CDR1 reads SEHNR; CDR2 reads FQNEAQ (reference sequence). CDR3 protein: CASSLPGAYYGEQFF. For the CDR3, the DNA is TGTGCCAGCAGCTTACCGGGAGCCTACTACGGTGAGCAGTTCTTC.

This clone has just one count. V and J are TRBV9 and TRBJ2-3, with a tentative D call TRBD1 (5 bases). This CDR3 has 17 amino acids. Per the germline V gene, CDR1 is SGDLS and CDR2 is YYNGEE. Deletions cut 0 bases from V and 6 bases from J, with 20 bases between. The CDR3 DNA follows: TGTGCCAGCAGCGTAGCGGACACCTCCGTGCTTGCGGATACGCAGTATTTT. Protein: CASSVADTSVLADTQYF.

The CDR3 region has the DNA TGTGCCAGCAGAAAGGGACTAGCCTACTACGAGCAGTACTTC. Translation gives CASRKGLAYYEQYF. The J gene is TRBJ2-7, the V gene TRBV6-5; 9 bases fit TRBD2. V was pared by 6 bases and J by 3 bases, with 6 bases of the junction left unmatched. The CDR3 sequence is 14 residues long. CDR1 is MNHEY and CDR2 is SVGAGI in the germline V gene.

The V and J genes are TRBV4-1 and TRBJ2-7, with a tentative D call TRBD2 (5 bases). The CDR3 has 18 residues. Germline lookup yields CDR1 MGHRA and CDR2 YSYEKL. With 2 bases removed from V and 1 base from J, the gap between germline ends came to 21 bases. In DNA, the CDR3 is TGCGCCAGCAGCCAAATTGTAGCGCGAGGAAGCCCTTCCTACGAGCAGTACTTC. The encoded protein is CASSQIVARGSPSYEQYF.

This chain uses TRBV18 with TRBJ2-3, with a weak D call TRBD1 (5 bases). Trimming cost V 2 bases and J 0 bases, with 12 bases left between them. CDR1 is KGHSH and CDR2 is LQKENI in the germline V gene. The CDR3 is 16 residues long. This CDR3 reads CASSPFQGKSTDTQYF. The CDR3 nucleotides are TGTGCCAGCTCACCATTCCAGGGTAAGAGCACAGATACGCAGTATTTT.

The V and J genes are TRBV6-6 and TRBJ2-1; 7 positions match TRBD2. Losses at the gene ends were 7 bases for V and 10 bases for J; bases not matched to a gene: 4. The germline V gene has CDR1 MNHNY and CDR2 SVGAGI (reference sequence). This CDR3 is 11 amino acids long. CDR3 in amino acids: CASTAGREQFF. CDR3 bases: TGTGCCAGCACAGCGGGGAGGGAGCAGTTCTTC.

V gene TRBV28 combines with J gene TRBJ2-7; D might be TRBD1 (6 bases). This CDR3 is 17 amino acids long. Germline values: CDR1 MDHEN, CDR2 SYDVKM. V lost 4 bases and J 5 bases, leaving 24 bases between the germline ends. CDR3 sequence reads: CASSSGAQGEKVHEQYF. DNA for the CDR3: TGTGCCAGCAGTTCCGGGGCACAGGGTGAGAAAGTCCACGAGCAGTACTTC. Drawing the rest from reference TRBV28 and TRBJ2-7, the complete variable domain is DVKVTQSSRYLVKRTGEKVFLECVQDMDHENMFWYRQDPGLGLRLIYFSYDVKMKEKGDIPEGYSVSREKKERFSLILESASTNQTSMYLCASSSGAQGEKVHEQYFGPGTRLTVT.

The rearrangement joins TRBV11-1 to TRBJ2-7, with a possible D match to TRBD1 (5 bases). The CDR3 spans 12 residues. From germline, CDR1 is SGHAT and CDR2 FQDESV (reference sequence). V lost 6 bases and J 0 bases, leaving 6 bases between the germline ends. The CDR3, as DNA: TGTGCCAGCAGAGGGGACTCCTACGAGCAGTACTTC. It encodes CASRGDSYEQYF.

V gene TRBV7-9 combines with J gene TRBJ1-5; 7 nucleotides match TRBD1. J was trimmed by 4 bases and V by 6 bases; bases with no gene match: 15. Per germline, CDR1 SEHNR and CDR2 FQNEAQ (reference sequence). The CDR3 spans 17 residues. CDR3 sequence reads: CASSNTGQKMLNQPQHF. The CDR3 DNA follows: TGTGCCAGCAGTAACACGGGACAGAAGATGCTTAATCAGCCCCAGCATTTT.

CDR3 amino acids: CASKAGAFGWAPYNEQFF. In DNA, the CDR3 is TGTGCCAGCAAGGCCGGCGCTTTTGGATGGGCTCCCTACAATGAGCAGTTCTTC. This chain joins TRBV27 and TRBJ2-1; no definite D call. The CDR3 is made up of 18 amino acids. Looked up from germline, CDR1 is MNHEY and CDR2 is SMNVEV (reference sequence). The germline V and J ends were trimmed by 7 bases and 2 bases, with 24 bases remaining between them.

This clone occurred once. V usage is TRBV4-1 and J usage is TRBJ1-3; maybe TRBD1 (5 bases). Germline V CDR1 and CDR2: MGHRA, YSYEKL. V gave up 0 bases and J gave up 1 base, with 7 bases separating them. The CDR3 is 15 residues long. The CDR3, as DNA: TGCGCCAGCAGCCAAGAAGACAGTTCTGGAAACACCATATATTTT. Translating it yields CASSQEDSSGNTIYF.

This chain joins TRBV7-9 and TRBJ2-4; 7 nucleotides line up with TRBD1. The V gene end was trimmed by 3 bases and the J gene end by 10 bases; junction bases not matched to a gene: 3. The CDR3 is 12 amino acids. Germline CDR1 SEHNR, CDR2 FQNEAQ (reference sequence). The CDR3 loop is CASSLDRLIQYF. DNA of the CDR3: TGTGCCAGCAGCTTGGACAGGCTTATTCAGTACTTC. Full variable domain (missing parts from reference TRBV7-9 and TRBJ2-4): DTGVSQNPRHKITKRGQNVTFRCDPISEHNRLYWYRQTLGQGPEFLTYFQNEAQLEKSRLLSDRFSAERPKGSFSTLEIQRTEQGDSAMYLCASSLDRLIQYFGAGTRLSVL.

The rearrangement uses TRBV6-5 and TRBJ1-3; 7 nucleotides match TRBD1. Germline lookup yields CDR1 MNHEY and CDR2 SVGAGI. Trimming cost V 5 bases and J 0 bases; bases outside gene matches: 1. The CDR3 extends over 14 amino acids. The CDR3 spells CASSGTDSGNTIYF. The CDR3 DNA sequence: TGTGCCAGCAGTGGGACAGACTCTGGAAACACCATATATTTT.

The chain joins TRBV28 to TRBJ1-5, with D uncertain. The ends were cut back, 1 base at V and 0 bases at J, with 13 bases in the middle. The CDR3 is made up of 17 amino acids. Germline CDR1 MDHEN, CDR2 SYDVKM. CDR3 protein: CASSLFAAAYSNQPQHF. CDR3 nucleotide sequence: TGTGCCAGCAGTTTATTTGCGGCCGCCTATAGCAATCAGCCCCAGCATTTT. Supplemented by reference TRBV28 and TRBJ1-5, the full variable domain reads DVKVTQSSRYLVKRTGEKVFLECVQDMDHENMFWYRQDPGLGLRLIYFSYDVKMKEKGDIPEGYSVSREKKERFSLILESASTNQTSMYLCASSLFAAAYSNQPQHFGDGTRLSIL.

As DNA, the CDR3 is TGTGCCAGCAGCCTTAGACTAGCGGGAGGCAACTCCTACAATGAGCAGTTCTTC. It specifies CASSLRLAGGNSYNEQFF. This rearrangement joins TRBV5-4 to TRBJ2-1; 13 bases line up with TRBD2. Trimming cost V 4 bases and J 0 bases; bases outside gene matches: 7. The CDR3 consists of 18 residues. CDR1 is SGHNT, CDR2 YYREEE, per germline (reference sequence). Filled out from reference TRBV5-4 and TRBJ2-1, the complete variable domain reads ETGVTQSPTHLIKTRGQQVTLRCSSQSGHNTVSWYQQALGQGPQFIFQYYREEENGRGNFPPRFSGLQFPNYSSELNVNALELDDSALYLCASSLRLAGGNSYNEQFFGPGTRLTVL.